The 27 T cell receptor beta chains below come from one sample, sequenced in a study of blood T cells in healthy people across ages. Primers used in a second PCR of roughly 6 to 11 cycles were a sample-barcoded 5' primer and a J-beta primer mix. MiXCR, applied by TCRdb to the 5' RACE reads, yields one record per CDR3 protein. Of 1.5 million to 2 million distinct CDR3 sequences listed, roughly 30% were seen once; the top ten hold 7.7%. Sequencing input: blood. These receptors all come from a woman aged 25 to 45 in good health.

The chain has TRBV7-9 and TRBJ2-4; TRBD2 matches 7 bases. The CDR3 runs to 15 residues. V shed 5 bases and J 5 bases; nucleotides not matched to a gene: 9. CDR1 is SEHNR and CDR2 is FQNEAQ in the germline V gene (reference sequence). CDR3 sequence reads: CASSHPWGGENIQYF. The DNA of the CDR3 is TGTGCCAGCAGCCACCCTTGGGGAGGGGAAAACATTCAGTACTTC.

In this sample, this clonotype turned up a few times. J is TRBJ1-6 and V is TRBV12-3 or TRBV12-4; 8 bases align to TRBD1. V lost 1 base to trimming and J lost 10 bases; unmatched junction nucleotides: 9. The CDR3 totals 16 residues. CDR3 bases: TGTGCCAGCAGTTTAGAGGACGGACAGGGACGATCACCCCTCCACTTT. Translating gives CASSLEDGQGRSPLHF.

This clonotype has just a few counts. V and J are TRBV11-2 and TRBJ1-2; TRBD1 matches 8 bases. Germline V lookup: CDR1 SGHAT, CDR2 FQNNGV. The CDR3 runs to 16 residues. V lost 3 bases, J lost 13 bases, and 19 bases stayed unmatched. CDR3 in DNA: TGTGCCAGCAGCTTCGGGAACCGGGACAGGCCTTCGGGGGGCACCTTC. It encodes CASSFGNRDRPSGGTF.

The chain is built from TRBV7-9 and TRBJ2-5; 7 nucleotides match TRBD2. Germline V gives CDR1 SEHNR, CDR2 FQNEAQ (reference sequence). This CDR3 has 13 amino acids. V gave up 7 bases and J gave up 5 bases; unmatched junction bases: 7. The CDR3 nucleotides are TGTGCCAGCAACGGACTAGTTCGGGAGACCCAGTACTTC. Residues: CASNGLVRETQYF.

This clonotype was seen more than once but under ten times. The chain links TRBV28 to TRBJ1-1; a possible D gene is TRBD1 (6 bases). V shed 5 bases and J shed 2 bases, with 21 bases lying between them. The CDR3 is made up of 17 amino acids. Germline CDR1 MDHEN, CDR2 SYDVKM. Here the CDR3 reads CASSISGGSYPNTEAFF. The CDR3 region has the DNA TGTGCCAGCAGTATCTCTGGGGGCTCATATCCTAACACTGAAGCTTTCTTT.

A few counts support this clonotype. This sequence joins TRBV5-1 and TRBJ2-3; D possibly uses TRBD1 or TRBD2 (6 bases each). The V gene's germline CDR1 is SGHRS and CDR2 YFSETQ. The V and J ends lost 6 bases and 0 bases respectively, with 14 bases between them. The CDR3 has 15 residues. The CDR3 DNA follows: TGCGCCAGCAAGGGGGGATTTACTAGCACAGATACGCAGTATTTT. Translated: CASKGGFTSTDTQYF.

The chain combines TRBV18 with TRBJ1-1; no clear D. V was pared by 2 bases and J by 7 bases, with 11 bases between. CDR1 and CDR2 from the germline V gene are KGHSH and LQKENI. The CDR3 contains 13 residues. The CDR3: CASSPGGKGEAFF. The CDR3 DNA sequence: TGTGCCAGCTCACCAGGAGGGAAGGGTGAAGCTTTCTTT.

This clonotype was found a few times. The V and J genes are TRBV28 and TRBJ2-4, with 9 bases identical to TRBD2. Per the germline V gene, CDR1 is MDHEN and CDR2 is SYDVKM. V lost 7 bases and J lost 0; bases outside the gene matches: 7. The CDR3 spans 16 residues. Here the CDR3 DNA reads TGTGCCAGCAACTCCGGGACTAGCCTAGCCAAAAACATTCAGTACTTC. Translated: CASNSGTSLAKNIQYF.

This clonotype appeared a few times. The gene calls are TRBV21-1 and TRBJ2-5; the table's TRBD1 call for D was not verified on the DNA. TRBV21-1 is an annotated pseudogene. This CDR3 region has 15 residues. CDR3 nucleotides: TGTGCCAGCAGCAAAGGCCAAGAAGGGGATGAGACCCAGTACTTC. Its translation is CASSKGQEGDETQYF.

The J gene is TRBJ1-2, the V gene TRBV6-2 or TRBV6-3; 9 bases line up with TRBD1. This CDR3 has 15 amino acids. The V and J ends lost 8 bases and 2 bases, in that order; junction bases with no gene match: 9. Germline CDR1 MNHEY, CDR2 SVGEGT. The CDR3 nucleotides read TGTGCCAGCTACACAGGGGGCATTGACAACTATGGCTACACCTTC. Its protein is CASYTGGIDNYGYTF.

This chain joins TRBV7-2 and TRBJ2-4, with D unclear. Per germline, CDR1 SGHTA and CDR2 FQGNSA. Trimming shortened V by 3 bases and J by 4 bases, and 16 bases separated the two germline ends. The CDR3 loop spans 16 amino acids. CDR3 nucleotide sequence: TGTGCCAGCAGCTTTGCCGGGCGGTATGAGAAAAACATTCAGTACTTC. Its translation is CASSFAGRYEKNIQYF.

The CDR3 DNA follows: TGTGCCAGCAGTTCGACCCGAAATCAGACGCACGAGCAGTACTTC. Encoded protein: CASSSTRNQTHEQYF. The chain carries TRBV6-5 and TRBJ2-5; D gene uncertain. The last part of the DNA fits TRBJ2-7 better; the J call may be wrong. Germline V gene data show CDR1 as MNHEY and CDR2 as SVGAGI. The CDR3 contains 15 residues.

About this clonotype: This could be a read error, since a much larger clone is one nucleotide away. The V call is TRBV27, the J call TRBJ2-1; 11 bases fit TRBD2. This CDR3 has 15 residues. Germline-derived CDR1 and CDR2 are MNHEY and SMNVEV (reference sequence). The CDR3 DNA is TGTGCCAACAGTAGCGGGAGGGATGGATACAATGAGCAGTTCTTC. It translates to CANSSGRDGYNEQFF.

This clonotype was counted between two and nine times. V usage is TRBV15 and J usage is TRBJ2-1, with D possibly TRBD2 on 6 matching bases. The CDR3 extends over 14 amino acids. Looked up from germline, CDR1 is LNHNV and CDR2 is YYDKDF (reference sequence). Trimming cost V 1 base and J 7 bases, with 11 bases left between them. As DNA, the CDR3 is TGTGCCACCAGCAGAGCGGGACTTTCAAATGAGCAGTTCTTC. Protein: CATSRAGLSNEQFF.

About this clonotype: The conserved phenylalanine or tryptophan is not found at the CDR3 terminus, so this likely reflects a read error. The DNA is left out, because the CDR3 cannot be placed on it with certainty; the CDR3 is given as TCRdb lists it. The chain is built from TRBV5-1 and TRBJ1-4; TRBD1, the D gene given by the table, was not confirmed from the DNA. CDR1 is SGHRS and CDR2 is YFSETQ in the germline V gene. The CDR3 is 16 residues long, ends included. CDR3 in amino acids: CASSWTAGQSYEKRFC.

This clonotype has a count of ten or more. The V and J genes are TRBV30 and TRBJ2-7; no clear D gene. Germline V lookup: CDR1 GTSNPN, CDR2 SVGIG (reference sequence). V shed 2 bases and J shed 6 bases, with 8 bases lying between them. This CDR3 contains 11 residues. The CDR3 protein is CAWSLAREQYF. The DNA for the CDR3 is TGTGCCTGGAGTTTGGCTCGCGAGCAGTACTTC.

This clonotype has more than one count but fewer than ten. This rearrangement joins TRBV20-1 to TRBJ2-1; 8 positions agree with TRBD1. Germline CDR1 reads DFQATT; CDR2 reads SNEGSKA (reference sequence). The CDR3 spans 16 residues. J gave up 6 bases and V 6 bases, and 16 bases lay outside the gene matches. CDR3 bases: TGCAGTGCCACTACTTCCGGGACAGGCGCGGGCAATGAGCAGTTCTTC. Translating it yields CSATTSGTGAGNEQFF.

This chain connects TRBV10-2 to TRBJ1-1, with D tentatively TRBD1 (5 bases). The CDR3 is 14 residues long. Germline V gene lookup returns CDR1 WSHSY and CDR2 SAAADI. Trimming stripped 6 bases from V and 4 bases from J, with 15 bases between. CDR3 loop: CASRDLGGTTEAFF. The CDR3 nucleotides are TGCGCCAGCAGGGACCTCGGGGGAACCACTGAAGCTTTCTTT.

This clonotype was counted at least ten times. The chain couples TRBV29-1 to TRBJ2-5; 8 bases map to TRBD1. The DNA matches TRBJ2-7 better at its end, which makes the J call doubtful. Germline V CDR1 and CDR2: SQVTM, ANQGSEA. The CDR3 runs 16 residues. The chain's CDR3 is CSVEGLSGTGALEQYF. Here the CDR3 DNA reads TGCAGCGTTGAAGGCCTGTCCGGGACAGGCGCCCTCGAGCAGTACTTC.

A note on this clonotype: The junction and the germline gene differ at one end; a read error may be behind it. The chain recombines TRBV6-6 with TRBJ1-5; tentative D call: TRBD1 (5 bases). Per germline, CDR1 MNHNY and CDR2 SVGAGI (reference sequence). There are 13 residues in the CDR3. CDR3 in amino acids: CVSSYEGSQPQHF. CDR3 bases: TGTGTCAGCAGTTACGAGGGGAGTCAGCCCCAGCATTTT.

The genes are TRBV28 and TRBJ2-5, with a tentative D call TRBD1 (6 bases). The CDR3 is 15 amino acids. Trimming pared 10 bases from V and 11 bases from J, leaving 29 bases between. Germline V gene lookup returns CDR1 MDHEN and CDR2 SYDVKM. The CDR3 region is CATQSPGTIAYGQYF. The CDR3 DNA is TGTGCCACCCAGAGCCCCGGGACAATCGCCTACGGGCAGTACTTC.

This clonotype was found many times. The J gene is TRBJ2-5, the V gene TRBV20-1; a possible D gene is TRBD2 (6 bases). Per the germline V gene, CDR1 is DFQATT and CDR2 is SNEGSKA (reference sequence). The V gene lost 3 bases and the J gene lost 4 bases, with 12 bases spanning the gap. This CDR3 has 13 amino acids. CDR3 amino acids: CSARFGSAETQYF. CDR3 sequence (DNA): TGCAGTGCTAGGTTCGGGAGTGCAGAGACCCAGTACTTC.

This clonotype was found a few times. The genes are TRBV20-1 and TRBJ2-3; 9 bases map to TRBD2. The CDR3 is made up of 17 amino acids. Unmatched junction bases numbered 11, after V lost 3 bases and J lost 1 base. From germline, CDR1 is DFQATT and CDR2 SNEGSKA (reference sequence). Here the CDR3 DNA reads TGCAGTGCTAGCCTCCCCAGCGGGGGGATCCGCACAGATACGCAGTATTTT. It codes for CSASLPSGGIRTDTQYF.

This clonotype was counted ten times or more. This chain connects TRBV10-3 to TRBJ1-2; D ambiguous. V dropped 2 bases and J dropped 4 bases, with 11 bases sitting between them. The germline V gene has CDR1 ENHRY and CDR2 SYGVKD. This CDR3 contains 14 residues. DNA for the CDR3: TGTGCCATCAGTGAGGGCAGTTTGGTCTATGGCTACACCTTC. Translated: CAISEGSLVYGYTF.

The chain carries TRBV27 and TRBJ2-1; D is uncertain. Trimming left V 5 bases short and J 8 bases short, with 13 bases between. The CDR3 contains 13 residues. Germline assignment: CDR1 MNHEY and CDR2 SMNVEV (reference sequence). CDR3 residues: CASSQTGWYEQFF. For the CDR3, the DNA is TGTGCCAGCAGTCAGACCGGGTGGTATGAGCAGTTCTTC.

As for this clonotype: Lacking the conserved final phenylalanine or tryptophan, this CDR3 likely reflects a read error. The chain is built from TRBV12-3 or TRBV12-4 and TRBJ1-2; D might be TRBD1 (6 bases). V gave up 2 bases and J gave up 3 bases, with 10 bases separating them. CDR3 length equals 14 residues. This chain's CDR3 is CASSLQGMDYGYTI. DNA of the CDR3: TGTGCCAGCAGTTTACAGGGGATGGACTATGGCTACACCATC.

In this sample, this clonotype turned up many times. V usage is TRBV29-1 and J usage is TRBJ2-5, with TRBD1 as a possible D gene (5 bases). The germline V gene has CDR1 SQVTM and CDR2 ANQGSEA. The CDR3 runs 14 residues. The ends were cut back, 3 bases at V and 4 bases at J, with 15 bases in the middle. The CDR3 DNA sequence: TGCAGCGTTGATGGGGCAGGGCAGGGAGAGACCCAGTACTTC. Translating it yields CSVDGAGQGETQYF.